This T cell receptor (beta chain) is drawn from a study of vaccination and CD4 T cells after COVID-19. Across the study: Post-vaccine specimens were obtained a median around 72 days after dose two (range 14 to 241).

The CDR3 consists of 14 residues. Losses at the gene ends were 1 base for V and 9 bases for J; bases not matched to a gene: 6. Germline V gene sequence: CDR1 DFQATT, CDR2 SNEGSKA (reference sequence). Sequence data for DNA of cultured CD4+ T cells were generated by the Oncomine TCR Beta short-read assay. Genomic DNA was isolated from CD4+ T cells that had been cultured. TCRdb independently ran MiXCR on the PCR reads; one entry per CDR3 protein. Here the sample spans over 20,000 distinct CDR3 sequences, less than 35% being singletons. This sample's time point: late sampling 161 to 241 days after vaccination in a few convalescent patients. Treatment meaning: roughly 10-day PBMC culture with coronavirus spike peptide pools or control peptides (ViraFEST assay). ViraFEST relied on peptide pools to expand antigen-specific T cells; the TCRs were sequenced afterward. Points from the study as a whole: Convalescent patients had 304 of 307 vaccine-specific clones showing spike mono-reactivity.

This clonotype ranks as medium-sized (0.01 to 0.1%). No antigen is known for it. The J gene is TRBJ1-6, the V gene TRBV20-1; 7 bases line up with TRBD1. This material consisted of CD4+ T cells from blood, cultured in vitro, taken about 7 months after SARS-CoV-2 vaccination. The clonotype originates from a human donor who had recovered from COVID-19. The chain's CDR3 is CSARVSGGISPLHF. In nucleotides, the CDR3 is TGCAGTGCTAGAGTCTCAGGGGGAATTTCACCCCTCCACTTT.